Following are 7 T cell receptor beta chains from one sample sequenced in a study of cytomegalovirus exposure and HLA in healthy donors listed by TCRdb under 2017. The library was produced with the immunoSEQ multiplex PCR assay. For the multiplex PCR, a mixture combining 60 forward primers for TCR Vbeta segments and 13 reverse primers for TCR Jbeta segments was used. Drawn from immuneACCESS, this table holds only the in-frame rearrangements with V and J called that TCRdb kept. Clones are partly lost; checked studies trace under half to an unresolved V gene and leave the rest unexplained. The sample table lists about 180,000 clones, 60% to 80% of them with a count of one. The ten largest clones take up 13% of the sample. The sequenced material came from PBMCs. These receptors were taken from a woman in her forties or fifties in good health and CMV-seropositive.

The chain employs TRBV28 and TRBJ1-2; D unclear. This CDR3 has 11 amino acids. The germline V gene has CDR1 MDHEN and CDR2 SYDVKM. V was shortened by 7 bases and J by 4 bases, with 7 bases between the two germline ends. The CDR3 region has the DNA TGTGCCAGCAACAGCCTCTATGGCTACACCTTC. Protein sequence: CASNSLYGYTF.

J is TRBJ2-5 and V is TRBV29-1; 9 bases are shared with TRBD2. Germline V lookup: CDR1 SQVTM, CDR2 ANQGSEA. With 7 bases clipped from V and 5 bases from J, the junction kept 11 bases outside the gene matches. The CDR3 sequence is 14 residues long. The CDR3 DNA reads as TGCAGCGCCCCGGGAAGCGGGGGGATGGAGACCCAGTACTTC. As protein: CSAPGSGGMETQYF.

The chain links TRBV5-1 to TRBJ1-1; TRBD1 matches 8 bases. CDR1 and CDR2 from the germline V gene are SGHRS and YFSETQ. The CDR3 extends over 16 amino acids. Trimming took 0 bases from V and 1 from J; bases not matched to a gene: 5. CDR3 sequence reads: CASSLVGTGTNTEAFF. The DNA for the CDR3 is TGCGCCAGCAGCTTGGTTGGGACAGGTACGAACACTGAAGCTTTCTTT.

The gene calls are TRBV19 and TRBJ1-5; D is perhaps TRBD1 (5 bases). The CDR3 sequence is 22 residues long. Trimming removed 6 bases at V and 0 bases at J, with 33 bases between. The V gene's germline CDR1 is LNHDA and CDR2 SQIVND (reference sequence). DNA of the CDR3: TGTGCCAGTAGATTTGGTTCTTCTGTGGCGGGGCCGCTATCTTATAGCAATCAGCCCCAGCATTTT. Translation gives CASRFGSSVAGPLSYSNQPQHF.

The table lists this clone with a count of one. CDR3 sequence: CAISESGTTSTDTQYF. DNA for the CDR3: TGTGCCATCAGTGAGTCTGGCACTACTAGCACAGATACGCAGTATTTT. This chain connects TRBV10-3 to TRBJ2-3; no reliable D call. V was trimmed by 0 bases and J by 0 bases, leaving 10 bases between them. The CDR3 totals 16 residues. The germline V gene has CDR1 ENHRY and CDR2 SYGVKD.

This chain connects TRBV15 to TRBJ1-2; D perhaps matches TRBD1 (5 bases). Trimming cost V 0 bases and J 4 bases, with 12 bases left between them. The CDR3 has 15 residues. Germline-derived CDR1 and CDR2 are LNHNV and YYDKDF (reference sequence). CDR3 loop: CATSRDGGGSYGYTF. CDR3 DNA sequence: TGTGCCACCAGCAGAGATGGGGGGGGGAGCTATGGCTACACCTTC.

The CDR3 sequence is CASSSRSWKQYF. The CDR3 coding sequence is TGTGCCAGCAGTTCCCGGAGTTGGAAGCAGTACTTC. The J gene is TRBJ2-7, the V gene TRBV6-1; D not certain. CDR1 and CDR2 (germline): MNHNS, SASEGT. The V and J ends lost 5 bases and 8 bases respectively, with 13 bases between them. The CDR3 totals 12 residues.